These T cell receptor beta chains were read from a single sample in a study of cytomegalovirus exposure and HLA in healthy donors. Using immunoSEQ multiplex PCR, the repertoire was profiled, and TCRdb retains in-frame clones only, with some absent. The profile shows over 80,000 clones, about 83% of them singletons. Material: PBMCs. Receptors were obtained from a man in his fifties or sixties in good health and CMV-seropositive. Both conserved end residues are part of each CDR3. A D gene is named only where the DNA matches it firmly. Only part of the rows carry a size: once, few, many, or a class if the clone is expanded.

once NA TRBJ1-6 TRBV6-6 TGTGCCAGCAGTTACTCACAGGGAAATAATTCACCCCTCCACTTT CASSYSQGNNSPLHF
NA NA TRBJ2-3 TRBV28 TGTGCCAGCAGTTTAAGGAGTCGTGGCGCAGATACGCAGTATTTT CASSLRSRGADTQYF
NA NA TRBJ1-4 TRBV5-1 TGCGCCAGCAGCCCGAAGGCGGCTATCGGGGAAAAACTGTTTTTT CASSPKAAIGEKLFF
once TRBD1 TRBJ2-3 TRBV7-6 TGTGCCAGCAGCTTCAACAGGGGCCTGGATACGCAGTATTTT CASSFNRGLDTQYF
NA TRBD2 TRBJ2-7 TRBV7-2 TGTGCCAGCAGCTTAGCGGGGGGGAGCGAGCAGTACTTC CASSLAGGSEQYF
few NA TRBJ2-3 TRBV7-9 TGTGCCAGCAGCTGGACACCAGTTAGCACAGATACGCAGTATTTT CASSWTPVSTDTQYF
NA NA TRBJ1-4 TRBV9 TGTGCCAGCAGCACCCGGGGAGTAGCTAATGAAAAACTGTTTTTT CASSTRGVANEKLFF
NA NA TRBJ1-5 TRBV4-3 TGCGCCAGCAGCCAAGATTCGCGGCCACGCGGTCAGCCCCAGCATTTT CASSQDSRPRGQPQHF
few TRBD1 TRBJ2-7 TRBV19 TGTGCCAGTATGGGGACAGCCTCCTCCTACGAGCAGTACTTC CASMGTASSYEQYF
NA NA TRBJ2-7 TRBV2 TGTGCCAGCAGTGAAGCGCAGGTCAGCTCCTACGAGCAGTACTTC CASSEAQVSSYEQYF
few TRBD1 TRBJ1-4 TRBV5-1 TGCGCCAGCAGCGGGGGACAGCTAAATGAAAAACTGTTTTTT CASSGGQLNEKLFF
NA NA TRBJ2-1 TRBV15 TGTGCCACCAGCAGAGATTCGGGGGTTCCCTACAATGAGCAGTTCTTC CATSRDSGVPYNEQFF
NA NA TRBJ1-3 TRBV7-9 TGTGCCAGCAGCTTAGCGGGGGGGCTGGCTGGAAACACCATATATTTT CASSLAGGLAGNTIYF
NA TRBD1 TRBJ1-5 TRBV7-7 TGTGCTAGCAGCGGCGGGACAGGGTATAGCAATCAGCCCCAGCATTTT CASSGGTGYSNQPQHF
NA TRBD1 TRBJ2-7 TRBV18 TGTGCCAGCGGGGACAGGGGATCCTACGAGCAGTACTTC CASGDRGSYEQYF